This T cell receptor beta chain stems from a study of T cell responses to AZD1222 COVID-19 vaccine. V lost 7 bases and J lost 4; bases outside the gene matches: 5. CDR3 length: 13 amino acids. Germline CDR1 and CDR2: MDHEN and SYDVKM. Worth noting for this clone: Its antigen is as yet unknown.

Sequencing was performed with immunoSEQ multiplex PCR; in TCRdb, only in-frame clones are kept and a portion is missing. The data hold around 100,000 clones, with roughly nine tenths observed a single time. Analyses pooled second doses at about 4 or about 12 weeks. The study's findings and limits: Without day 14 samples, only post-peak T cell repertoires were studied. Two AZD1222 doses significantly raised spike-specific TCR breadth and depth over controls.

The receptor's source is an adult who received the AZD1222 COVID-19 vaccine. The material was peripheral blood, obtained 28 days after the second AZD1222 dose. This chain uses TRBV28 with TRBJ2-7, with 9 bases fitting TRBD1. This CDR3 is CASNMDRGYEQYF. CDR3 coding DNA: TGTGCCAGCAATATGGACAGGGGTTACGAGCAGTACTTC.